Listed here are 10 T cell receptor beta chains from one sample, sequenced in a study of blood T cells in healthy people across ages. Next came a second PCR, run for about 7 to 11 cycles, which used a sample-barcoded 5' primer along with a J-beta primer mix. Each CDR3 protein is one row after TCRdb ran MiXCR on the 5' RACE reads. The profile covers fewer than 800,000 distinct CDR3 sequences, with roughly 20% appearing a single time and about 3.6% taken by the ten largest. The sample taken for sequencing was blood. These TCRs come from a man aged 65-85 years in good health.

This clonotype has only a few counts. The chain combines TRBV5-1 with TRBJ2-1; 13 bases are a match to TRBD2. V trimming: 2 bases; J trimming: 5 bases; junction bases outside the gene matches: 1. The CDR3 length is 15 residues. The V gene's germline CDR1 is SGHRS and CDR2 YFSETQ. Here the CDR3 DNA reads TGCGCCAGCAGCTTACTAGCGGGAGGGGACAATGAGCAGTTCTTC. Translating it yields CASSLLAGGDNEQFF.

This clonotype was seen at least ten times. CDR3 DNA sequence: TGCAGTGCTGATCCCAGCGGGAGGGACCTTGGCTACAATGAGCAGTTCTTC. Protein sequence: CSADPSGRDLGYNEQFF. The chain uses TRBV20-1 and TRBJ2-1, with 10 positions matching TRBD2. This CDR3 comprises 17 residues. V trimming: 5 bases; J trimming: 3 bases; junction bases outside the gene matches: 13. Germline V gene sequence: CDR1 DFQATT, CDR2 SNEGSKA (reference sequence).

The V gene is TRBV12-3 or TRBV12-4, the J gene TRBJ1-2, with a possible D match to TRBD1 (5 bases). The CDR3 runs to 16 residues. V lost 2 bases to trimming and J lost 8 bases, with 21 bases between them. The CDR3 nucleotides read TGTGCCAGCAGTTTACAGGGAGGGGCGAGCTTAGGCGGCTACACCTTC. It specifies CASSLQGGASLGGYTF.

The chain has TRBV6-5 and TRBJ2-5; 14 bases are a match to TRBD2. The DNA end favors TRBJ2-1, so the J call may be wrong. There are 15 residues in the CDR3. The germline gives CDR1 MNHEY, CDR2 SVGAGI. The CDR3 coding sequence is TGTGCCAGCAGTTGGGGACTAGCGGGAGAGGTCGAGCAGTTCTTC. Its protein is CASSWGLAGEVEQFF.

In this sample, this clonotype turned up a few times. The chain combines TRBV28 with TRBJ1-5; D is unresolved. The germline V and J ends were trimmed by 7 bases and 4 bases, with 11 bases remaining between them. Per germline, CDR1 MDHEN and CDR2 SYDVKM. This CDR3 has 13 residues. The CDR3 loop is CASNGPANQPQHF. The CDR3 DNA sequence: TGTGCCAGCAACGGTCCCGCTAATCAGCCCCAGCATTTT.

The chain has TRBV9 and TRBJ2-7, with no clear D. The CDR3 has 14 amino acids. From germline, CDR1 is SGDLS and CDR2 YYNGEE. The V end lost 4 bases, the J end lost 2 bases, and 13 bases lay between the germline ends. The CDR3 DNA reads TGTGCCAGCAGCCCCCACCTACTAACCTACGAGCAGTACTTC. Protein sequence: CASSPHLLTYEQYF.

The J gene is TRBJ2-7, the V gene TRBV3-1; D is unclear. Germline lookup yields CDR1 LGHDT and CDR2 YNNKEL (reference sequence). The CDR3 covers 15 residues. V dropped 0 bases and J dropped 7 bases, with 16 bases sitting between them. The CDR3 loop is CASSQERRPAREQYF. Written as DNA, the CDR3 is TGTGCCAGCAGCCAAGAGCGGCGTCCGGCTAGGGAGCAGTACTTC.

In the case of this clonotype: The junction departs from the called germline gene at one end, perhaps through a read error. V gene TRBV6-5 combines with J gene TRBJ2-3; 9 nucleotides match TRBD1. The CDR3 is 14 amino acids. Germline CDR1 is MNHEY and CDR2 is SVGAGI. CDR3 residues: CVSSYGTGMDTQYF. CDR3 in DNA: TGTGTCAGCAGTTACGGGACAGGGATGGATACGCAGTATTTT.

The chain combines TRBV6-6 with TRBJ2-5, with D possibly called TRBD1 or TRBD2 (5 bases each). The V end lost 6 bases, the J end lost 1 base, and 12 bases lay between the germline ends. This CDR3 comprises 14 residues. The germline V gene encodes CDR1 MNHNY and CDR2 SVGAGI (reference sequence). CDR3 amino acids: CASSQSGAQETQYF. The CDR3 nucleotides read TGTGCCAGCAGCCAATCCGGGGCCCAAGAGACCCAGTACTTC.

This clonotype occurred a few times. The gene calls are TRBV7-9 and TRBJ2-3, with D possibly TRBD2 on 5 matching bases. CDR3 length: 15 amino acids. Germline lookup yields CDR1 SEHNR and CDR2 FQNEAQ (reference sequence). With 0 bases removed from V and 0 bases from J, the gap between germline ends came to 7 bases. CDR3 coding DNA: TGTGCCAGCAGCTTAGCTGTAGCGAGCACAGATACGCAGTATTTT. This codes for CASSLAVASTDTQYF.